This record covers a single TCR beta chain. This record comes from a study of blood T cell repertoires in COVID-19. On the study more broadly: From the United States, Italy and Spain came samples of acute and convalescent COVID-19.

Original handling: By means of reference gene primer amplification, nucleated cell counts were estimated. Profiled with immunoSEQ multiplex PCR; TCRdb holds only in-frame clones, not every one. The V and J calls and clone size are taken from that table; D and trimming were inferred from the DNA. The sample has over 250,000 clones, 80% to 90% seen once. V gave up 2 bases and J gave up 6 bases, with 7 bases separating them. Germline lookup yields CDR1 MNHEY and CDR2 SVGAGI. This CDR3 contains 12 residues. The sequenced sample consisted of peripheral blood. The chain couples TRBV6-5 to TRBJ1-1, with D unresolved. This receptor was identified in an older woman with acute or convalescent COVID-19. The CDR3 spells CASSYGVAEAFF. The CDR3 region has the DNA TGTGCCAGCAGTTACGGAGTCGCTGAAGCTTTCTTT.